This is a list of T cell receptor beta chains from one sample in a study of regulatory T cells in long-lasting Graves disease. TCRdb re-derived calls from the multiplex PCR reads in MiXCR, one entry per CDR3 protein. The sample shows 360,000 or so distinct CDR3 sequences, about 11% of them seen only once. The same sample was also studied in work on T cells in Graves' hyperthyroidism and ophthalmopathy.

The starting material was peripheral blood mononuclear cells (PBMCs), obtained at new diagnosis, from a patient treated with antithyroid drugs. The origin of the receptors is a woman aged 18-29 years with Graves disease. Both conserved end residues are part of each CDR3. The D gene is left open where the match is weak. Some rows mark clone size as missing; the rest say once, few, many or name a class of expanded clone.

d_call	clone_size	v_call	j_call	cdr3_nt	cdr3_aa
.	many	TRBV6-1	TRBJ2-7	TGTGCCAGCAATCGATACCGGGACAAGACCTACGAGCAGTACTTC	CASNRYRDKTYEQYF
TRBD1	many	TRBV5-1	TRBJ2-1	TGCGCCAGCAGCGCGGGACAGGGAGCCTACAATGAGCAGTTCTTC	CASSAGQGAYNEQFF
.	.	TRBV3-1	TRBJ2-1	TGTGCCAGCAGCCAAGTAGGGGTTAATGAGCAGTTCTTC	CASSQVGVNEQFF
.	many	TRBV6-2/TRBV6-3	TRBJ2-7	TGTGCCAGCAGTCCCGCCATAGCGGACTCCTACGAGCAGTACTTC	CASSPAIADSYEQYF
.	many	TRBV20-1	TRBJ1-5	TGCAGTGCTATATTCGGGGGTTTAGTTAGCAATCAGCCCCAGCATTTT	CSAIFGGLVSNQPQHF
.	few	TRBV7-2	TRBJ1-5	TGTGCCAGCAGCTTAAGAAGGGAAGGACAAGAGCATTTT	CASSLRREGQEHF
.	many	TRBV20-1	TRBJ1-1	TGCAGTGCTCCCGCTCGGACTGGGAACACTGAAGCTTTCTTT	CSAPARTGNTEAFF
TRBD1	many	TRBV12-3/TRBV12-4	TRBJ2-3	TGTGCCAGCAGCCGGAGGACAGGGGGCACAGATACGCAGTATTTT	CASSRRTGGTDTQYF
.	many	TRBV28	TRBJ2-7	TGTGCCAGCAGTTTCGGCAGGGCGTCCGAGCAGTACTTC	CASSFGRASEQYF
TRBD2	.	TRBV29-1	TRBJ2-3	TGCAGCGTTGGACTAGCGGGGGGGTCAGATACGCAGTATTTT	CSVGLAGGSDTQYF
.	.	TRBV7-3	TRBJ2-3	TGTGCCAGCAGCTTAAGGGCGGGAAGAGGTACAGATACGCAGTATTTT	CASSLRAGRGTDTQYF
TRBD2	many	TRBV6-2/TRBV6-3	TRBJ2-1	TGTGCCAGCAGTTACCGGCGGGGGGGCCACAATGAGCAGTTCTTC	CASSYRRGGHNEQFF
.	many	TRBV11-2	TRBJ2-3	TGTGCCAGCAGCCAAAACCTAGAGGATACGCAGTATTTT	CASSQNLEDTQYF
TRBD2	many	TRBV11-2	TRBJ2-1	TGTGCCAGCAGCTTCGGGGTTCGCGGGGGGGCTGAGAGTGAGCAGTTCTTC	CASSFGVRGGAESEQFF
.	many	TRBV28	TRBJ2-2	TGTGCCAGCCTCCAGTATGATTTCAACACCGGGGAGCTGTTTTTT	CASLQYDFNTGELFF
.	many	TRBV5-1	TRBJ2-1	TGCGCCAGCAGCTTGGAAGGACTAAGGGGCCGGAGCAATGAGCAGTTCTTC	CASSLEGLRGRSNEQFF
.	many	TRBV12-3/TRBV12-4	TRBJ1-2	TGTGCCAGCAGTTTGGCCAGGAGGTCTAACTATGGCTACACCTTC	CASSLARRSNYGYTF
.	.	TRBV20-1	TRBJ1-6	TGCAGTGCTAGAGTAGCGGTGAGCTCCTATAATTCACCCCTCCACTTT	CSARVAVSSYNSPLHF
.	many	TRBV20-1	TRBJ1-5	TGCAGTGCGACGTCACAGGGTGATCAGCCCCAGCATTTT	CSATSQGDQPQHF
.	.	TRBV4-1	TRBJ2-1	TGCGCCAGCAGCCAAGAGGCAGGGAGCTCCTACAGTGAGCAGTTCTTC	CASSQEAGSSYSEQFF
.	few	TRBV4-3	TRBJ1-5	TGCGCCAGCAGCCAAGATAGGCAGGGGATATTGAGCAATCAGCCCCAGCATTTT	CASSQDRQGILSNQPQHF
TRBD2	.	TRBV11-2	TRBJ2-3	TGTGCCAGCAGCTTAGTGAGCGGACTAGCGGCAGATACGCAGTATTTT	CASSLVSGLAADTQYF
.	many	TRBV15	TRBJ1-5	TGTGCCACCAGCAGACTGAATAGCAATCAGCCCCAGCATTTT	CATSRLNSNQPQHF
TRBD2	.	TRBV12-3/TRBV12-4	TRBJ2-1	TGTGCCAGCAGTTTCTTGTCGGCTAGCGGGAGCGAATCAACCTACAATGAGCAGTTCTTC	CASSFLSASGSESTYNEQFF
.	many	TRBV30	TRBJ1-5	TGTGCCTGGAGTAACGGGAACAATCAGCCCCAGCATTTT	CAWSNGNNQPQHF
.	.	TRBV7-2	TRBJ1-2	TGTGCCAGCAGCTTAGTAGGGGCGCGAGAGACCTTC	CASSLVGARETF
.	.	TRBV5-4	TRBJ2-7	TGTGCCAGCAGCTTGAAGTATACTAGGTGGGGCTACGAGCAGTACTTC	CASSLKYTRWGYEQYF
.	few	TRBV6-2/TRBV6-3	TRBJ2-6	TGTGCCAGCAGTGCTGTCACTGGGGCCAACGTCCTGACTTTC	CASSAVTGANVLTF
TRBD1	many	TRBV12-3/TRBV12-4	TRBJ2-3	TGTGCCAGATTCGACCCCCGGACAGGGGACACAGATACGCAGTATTTT	CARFDPRTGDTDTQYF
TRBD2	.	TRBV20-1	TRBJ2-5	TGCAGTGCTAACGGCCCTAGCGGGAAGCTGGAGACCCAGTACTTC	CSANGPSGKLETQYF
.	few	TRBV4-1	TRBJ1-1	TGCGCCAGCAGCCAAGATGAGTACGCCTCGGGGACTTTCTTT	CASSQDEYASGTFF
.	many	TRBV28	TRBJ1-2	TGTGCCAGCAGTTCCCTGGGGGGCGCCTATGGCTACACCTTC	CASSSLGGAYGYTF
.	many	TRBV6-2/TRBV6-3	TRBJ1-1	TGTGCCAGCAGTTCGGCCAGTAGAAATGAAGCTTTCTTT	CASSSASRNEAFF
.	many	TRBV6-1	TRBJ2-1	TGTGCCAGCAACAGGGAGGACGCAGACAATGAGCAGTTCTTC	CASNREDADNEQFF
.	many	TRBV11-2	TRBJ1-1	TGTGCCAGCAGCTCGAGGCTAGACAGTGAAGCTTTCTTT	CASSSRLDSEAFF
.	many	TRBV20-1	TRBJ1-4	TGCAGTGCGCGTGGGCTAATCTTAGAGGGGAGGGAAAAACTGTTTTTT	CSARGLILEGREKLFF
TRBD2	.	TRBV29-1	TRBJ2-1	TGCAGCGTTGCTTCTCGTTTTTGGCGGGGGGGCCGCGGGAGTCAATTCGATGAGCAGTTCTTC	CSVASRFWRGGRGSQFDEQFF
.	many	TRBV28	TRBJ1-1	TGTGCCAGCAGTTTATGGAGGGAGGGGAGCACTGAAGCTTTCTTT	CASSLWREGSTEAFF
.	many	TRBV2	TRBJ1-5	TGTGCCAGCAGCATACAGGGTTTTCAGCATTTT	CASSIQGFQHF
TRBD1	.	TRBV6-2/TRBV6-3	TRBJ2-1	TGTGCCAGCAGTTACTCGGCCCGGGACAGGGTAGACAATGAGCAGTTCTTC	CASSYSARDRVDNEQFF
.	many	TRBV6-2/TRBV6-3	TRBJ1-2	TGTGCCAGCAGTTACTCAGAGGGCTATGGCTACACCTTC	CASSYSEGYGYTF
TRBD2	few	TRBV20-1	TRBJ2-2	TGCAGTGCTAGAGGGACTAGCGGAGATAGCACCGGGGAGCTGTTTTTT	CSARGTSGDSTGELFF
TRBD2	.	TRBV7-2	TRBJ2-3	TGTGCCAGCAGCTTAGCAGCGGGGGGGCCGTGGGATACGCAGTATTTT	CASSLAAGGPWDTQYF
.	few	TRBV20-1	TRBJ1-1	TGCAGTTCGACAGAGGAAGTTACAACTGAAGCTCTCTTT	CSSTEEVTTEALF
TRBD1	many	TRBV12-3/TRBV12-4	TRBJ1-2	TGTGCCAGCGTCTCCCGTCCAGGGGGCAGGATGGATGGCTACACCTTC	CASVSRPGGRMDGYTF
TRBD2	many	TRBV5-1	TRBJ2-1	TGCGCCAGCAGGAGCGGGGACGGGTACAATGAGCAGTTCTTC	CASRSGDGYNEQFF
TRBD2	many	TRBV20-1	TRBJ2-3	TGCAGTGCTGGGCCGGGACTACCATCGCAGTATTTT	CSAGPGLPSQYF
TRBD2	few	TRBV25-1	TRBJ2-2	TGTGCCAGCAGTGAATTACTAGCGGGAGGGCCGTGGTTGACCGGGGAGCTGTTTTTT	CASSELLAGGPWLTGELFF
TRBD2	few	TRBV6-5	TRBJ2-1	TGTGCCAGCAGTTACTCCAAGCGAGCTAGCGGGGCCCCCGATGAGCAGTTCTTC	CASSYSKRASGAPDEQFF
.	many	TRBV10-3	TRBJ2-7	TGTGCCACCGCTTCTAGTTCTGAGATCTACGAGCAGTACTTC	CATASSSEIYEQYF
.	.	TRBV15	TRBJ1-5	TGTGCCACCAGCAGAGATCAGGAATTAAGGCCCCAGCATTTT	CATSRDQELRPQHF
.	many	TRBV18	TRBJ1-2	TGTGCCAGCTCACCGGACATGGCTAACTATGGCTACACCTTC	CASSPDMANYGYTF
TRBD2	few	TRBV9	TRBJ2-1	TGTGCCAGCAGCCCCCGCCGTGCGGGAGTTGTTTACAATGAGCAGTTCTTC	CASSPRRAGVVYNEQFF
.	many	TRBV10-3	TRBJ2-3	TGTGCCATCAGTGCGCGGGACACAGATACGCAGTATTTT	CAISARDTDTQYF
.	many	TRBV7-2	TRBJ2-3	TGTGCCAGCAGCTTCTCCGTGGGCACAGATACGCAGTATTTT	CASSFSVGTDTQYF
.	many	TRBV18	TRBJ2-1	TGTGCCAGCTCATCGCCCGACCGGGAACGGTTCTTC	CASSSPDRERFF
.	.	TRBV2	TRBJ1-1	TGTGCCAGCAGTGAAGGTGTAGCTTTCTTT	CASSEGVAFF
TRBD1	few	TRBV12-3/TRBV12-4	TRBJ1-1	TGTGCCAGCAGACGAACAGGGGTTGCGATGAACACTGAAGCTCTCTTT	CASRRTGVAMNTEALF
.	many	TRBV28	TRBJ2-7	TGTGCCAGCAGTTTCGCGGACTTGTCCAGCGAGCAGTACTTC	CASSFADLSSEQYF